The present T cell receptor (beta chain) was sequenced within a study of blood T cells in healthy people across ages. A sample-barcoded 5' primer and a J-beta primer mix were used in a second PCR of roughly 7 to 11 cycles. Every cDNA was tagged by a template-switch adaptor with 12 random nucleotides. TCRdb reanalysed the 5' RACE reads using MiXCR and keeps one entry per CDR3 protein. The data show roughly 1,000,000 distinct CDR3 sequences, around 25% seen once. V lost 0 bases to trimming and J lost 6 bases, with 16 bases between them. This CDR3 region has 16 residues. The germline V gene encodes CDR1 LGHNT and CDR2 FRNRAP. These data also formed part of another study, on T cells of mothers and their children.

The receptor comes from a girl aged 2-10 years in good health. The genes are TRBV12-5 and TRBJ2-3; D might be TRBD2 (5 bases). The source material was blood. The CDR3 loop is CASGLVLGSFLDTQYF. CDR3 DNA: TGTGCTAGTGGTTTGGTACTAGGTAGTTTTTTGGATACGCAGTATTTT.